This T cell receptor (beta chain) was identified in a study of prognosis after radiotherapy for stage I lung cancer. Study context: None of the patients had concurrent treatment alongside stereotactic body radiotherapy.

The sample holds many counts of this clonotype. The antigen is unknown. Findings and limits, study-wide: It was not determined whether the expanded TCR clones were tumor-specific.

Blood draws of 5 to 6.5 milliliters of peripheral blood occurred at each of two time points. The study amplified the TCR beta CDR3 region from genomic DNA. This amplification was carried out by two rounds of multiplex PCR. First-round PCR used primers specific to each TRBV and TRBJ gene. TCRdb itself ran the multiplex PCR reads through MiXCR, one entry per CDR3 protein. Of 30,000 to 40,000 distinct CDR3 sequences in the sample, around a third were seen once. Sample: PBMCs, taken before or after stereotactic body radiation therapy (not recorded which). This clonotype was obtained from a donor over 45 with non-small cell lung cancer.

For the CDR3, the DNA is TGTGCCAGCAGCTCCGGGGGGCCGGAGTCCTACAATGAGCAGTTCTTC. It is translated as CASSSGGPESYNEQFF. The rearrangement links TRBV11-1 to TRBJ2-1, with D possibly being TRBD2 (7 bases). Germline values: CDR1 SGHAT, CDR2 FQDESV (reference sequence). V gave up 4 bases and J gave up 1 base, with 14 bases separating them. CDR3 size: 16 residues.